This entry concerns a single T cell receptor (beta chain). The data originate from a study of blood T cell repertoires in COVID-19. As for the study in general: Italy, Spain and the United States were the sources of the convalescent and acute COVID-19 samples. PBMCs, B-cell-depleted T cells, or T cells provided the cDNA or gDNA that made up the material.

Study members were between about 18 and 95 years old and lived in approximately 25 US regions. Cohort placement rested on clinical history that participants reported themselves. Sequencing was performed with immunoSEQ multiplex PCR; in TCRdb, only in-frame clones are kept and a portion is missing. The sample lists about 350,000 clones; 80% to 90% were seen once. The sample taken for sequencing was PBMCs or T cells enriched from blood (not recorded which). The receptor was isolated from a woman aged 25 to 45 who had recovered from COVID-19.

The CDR3 here is CASSLGGLYPGGNTEAFF. The CDR3 DNA is TGCGCCAGCAGCTTGGGCGGCCTATATCCAGGGGGCAACACTGAAGCTTTCTTT. This chain uses TRBV5-1 with TRBJ1-1; 8 nucleotides align to TRBD1. This CDR3 has 18 residues. Germline V gene data show CDR1 as SGHRS and CDR2 as YFSETQ. V was clipped by 0 bases and J by 2 bases; unmatched bases: 12.